These T cell receptor beta chains were read from a single sample in a study of identical twins' blood T cells. TCRdb analysed the 5' RACE reads with MiXCR anew, one entry per CDR3 protein. The sample has fewer than 450,000 distinct CDR3 sequences, roughly 27% seen once. The sequenced sample consisted of PBMCs. The origin of the receptors is a woman between 18 and 49 years old in good health. CDR3s include the opening cysteine and the closing phenylalanine or tryptophan. A D gene is named only where the DNA matches it firmly. The size entry is marked missing in some rows and otherwise reads once, few, many or a size class.

j_call | v_call | clone_size | d_call | cdr3_nt | cdr3_aa
TRBJ1-5 | TRBV19 | few | TRBD1 | TGTGCCAGTAGTTCCGGGACAGGGACATATCAGCCCCAGCATTTT | CASSSGTGTYQPQHF
TRBJ1-5 | TRBV7-6 | . | . | TGTGCCAGCAGCTTAGCGGGACGAAGTCAGCCCCAGCATTTT | CASSLAGRSQPQHF
TRBJ2-1 | TRBV11-2 | . | TRBD1 | TGTGCCAGCAGAGATGGACAGGGACACAATGAGCAGTTCTTC | CASRDGQGHNEQFF
TRBJ2-2 | TRBV7-7 | . | . | TGTGCTAGCAGCTCCACGGGATACATCGGGGAGCTGTTTTTT | CASSSTGYIGELFF
TRBJ2-1 | TRBV11-2 | few | TRBD1 | TGTGCCAGCAGCTCGGACAGGTCCTACAATGAGCAGTTCTTC | CASSSDRSYNEQFF
TRBJ2-7 | TRBV2 | . | . | TGTGCCAGCAGTGACGGCAGGACCTACGAGCAGTACTTC | CASSDGRTYEQYF
TRBJ1-2 | TRBV2 | . | . | TGTGCCAGCAACAGGGAGGATGGCTACACCTTC | CASNREDGYTF
TRBJ1-1 | TRBV7-2 | . | . | TGTGCCAGCAGCTTTAATGTCGGGGACGAAACTGAAGCTTTCTTT | CASSFNVGDETEAFF
TRBJ1-1 | TRBV29-1 | . | . | TGCAGCGTTGGGGGGGCGGGTAACACTGAAGCTTTCTTT | CSVGGAGNTEAFF
TRBJ1-5 | TRBV18 | . | . | TGTGCCAGCTCACCGTTCACCGCGGGCTTCAATCAGCCCCAGCATTTT | CASSPFTAGFNQPQHF
TRBJ2-3 | TRBV7-2 | few | . | TGTGCCAGCAGCTTAAGCGGAGCAGGCTCTACGCAGTATTTT | CASSLSGAGSTQYF
TRBJ2-3 | TRBV6-6 | once | . | TGTGCCAACAATAAACAGAGGGGAACGCAGTATTTT | CANNKQRGTQYF
TRBJ2-7 | TRBV20-1 | many | TRBD2 | TGCAGTGCTAGAGGGACTAGCGGGAGCGAGCAGTACTTC | CSARGTSGSEQYF
TRBJ2-5 | TRBV7-9 | . | . | TGTGCCAGCAGCCCGCGACAGCTCCAAGAGACCCAGTACTTC | CASSPRQLQETQYF
TRBJ1-1 | TRBV18 | . | . | TGTGCCAGCTCACCGACCATGAGCACTGAAGCTTTCTTT | CASSPTMSTEAFF
TRBJ2-7 | TRBV11-2 | many | TRBD1 | TGTGCCAGCAGCGCAAAAGCAACAGGGGTCTACGAGCAGTACTTC | CASSAKATGVYEQYF
TRBJ1-4 | TRBV29-1 | . | . | TGCAGCGTTGGAGGCATTAATAATGAAAAACTGTTTTTT | CSVGGINNEKLFF
TRBJ1-2 | TRBV23-1 | many | TRBD1 | TGCGCCAGCAGTCAATCGATTTCGGGACAGGGTCTTGATGGCTACACCTTC | CASSQSISGQGLDGYTF
TRBJ1-4 | TRBV29-1 | . | TRBD1 | TGCAGCGTTGCCCTGGGACAGATTAATGAAAAACTGTTTTTT | CSVALGQINEKLFF
TRBJ1-5 | TRBV19 | . | TRBD1 | TGTGCCAGTAGCCAGGGGGGGAGCAATCAGCCCCAGCATTTT | CASSQGGSNQPQHF
TRBJ2-7 | TRBV3-1 | . | TRBD1 | TGTGCCAGCAGCCTTAGGGACAGCCCTAAGGAGCAGTACTTC | CASSLRDSPKEQYF
TRBJ1-2 | TRBV7-2 | . | . | TGTGCCAGCAGCTCGGGACCGAGTAACTATGGCCACACCTTC | CASSSGPSNYGHTF
TRBJ2-4 | TRBV20-1 | few | . | TGCAGTGCTAGAGATGGCCTAGCAGCAGCCAAAAACATTCAGTACTTC | CSARDGLAAAKNIQYF
TRBJ2-1 | TRBV4-1 | few | . | TGCGCCAGCAGCCAAGAGAGTGAGCAGTTCTTC | CASSQESEQFF
TRBJ2-1 | TRBV11-2 | many | . | TGTGCCAGCAGCTTGTCCGATGAGCAGTTCTTC | CASSLSDEQFF
TRBJ1-4 | TRBV19 | . | . | TGTGCCAGTATCTCAAATGAAAAACTGTTTTTT | CASISNEKLFF
TRBJ1-1 | TRBV3-1 | . | . | TGTGCCAGCAGCCAGGAGTTCACTGAAGCTTTCTTT | CASSQEFTEAFF
TRBJ2-5 | TRBV28 | few | . | TGTGCCAGCAGTCAGATGGGGGAAGAGACCCAGTACTTC | CASSQMGEETQYF
TRBJ1-1 | TRBV12-3/TRBV12-4 | . | . | TGTGCCAGCCAACCGGGGGGGCTTCAGCGTGAAGCTTTCTTT | CASQPGGLQREAFF
TRBJ2-7 | TRBV6-2/TRBV6-3 | . | TRBD2 | TGTGCCAGCAGTTACCGGGCTAGCGGTTCCTACGAGCAGTACTTC | CASSYRASGSYEQYF
TRBJ1-1 | TRBV20-1 | . | . | TGCAGTGCTAGAGGGTGGGGCACTGAAGCTTTCTTT | CSARGWGTEAFF
TRBJ1-2 | TRBV6-5 | few | . | TGTGCCAGCAGTTACAGGGGGTTCAAGGGCTACACCTTC | CASSYRGFKGYTF
TRBJ2-2 | TRBV5-1 | . | . | TGCGCCAGCAGCCCCGCGGCGGACACCGGGGAGCTGTTTTTT | CASSPAADTGELFF
TRBJ1-4 | TRBV11-2 | few | TRBD1 | TGTGCCAGCAGCCCTAGACAGGGAACAAATGAAAAACTGTTTTTT | CASSPRQGTNEKLFF
TRBJ1-5 | TRBV19 | . | . | TGTGCCAGTCGGAGCAGTCCGCAGCCCCAGCATTTT | CASRSSPQPQHF
TRBJ2-2 | TRBV29-1 | . | . | TGCAGCGTTTTTGGGAGCACCGGGGAGCTGTTTTTT | CSVFGSTGELFF
TRBJ2-3 | TRBV20-1 | . | . | TGCAGTGCTGATCCCCCGTTAGCCCACACAGATACGCAGTATTTT | CSADPPLAHTDTQYF
TRBJ2-1 | TRBV11-2 | . | TRBD2 | TGTGCCAGCAGCTCACGACTAGCGGGGGGGCCGTATGAGCAGTTCTTC | CASSSRLAGGPYEQFF
TRBJ2-7 | TRBV10-3 | . | . | TGTGCCATCAGCAACGGACGGCTCGAGCAGTACTTC | CAISNGRLEQYF
TRBJ2-3 | TRBV27 | few | . | TGTGCCAGCGCAAACCGGGACCAAAGCACAGATACGCAGTATTTT | CASANRDQSTDTQYF
TRBJ2-7 | TRBV11-2 | . | . | TGTGCCAGCAGCTTGACGGCTGGCTCCTACGAGCAGTACTTC | CASSLTAGSYEQYF
TRBJ1-1 | TRBV20-1 | few | . | TGCAGTGCTAGAGATTCCCGAAAGGGGGGGAACACTGAAGCTTTCTTT | CSARDSRKGGNTEAFF
TRBJ2-3 | TRBV7-2 | few | . | TGTGCCAGCAGCTTAGAGCGCTTCGGGACGGGGTTTGTGGATACGCAGTATTTT | CASSLERFGTGFVDTQYF
TRBJ2-1 | TRBV10-2 | many | TRBD2 | TGCGCCACTCTGGGGGGAGGGCTAAATGAGCAGTTCTTC | CATLGGGLNEQFF
TRBJ1-6 | TRBV5-1 | few | . | TGCGCCAGCAGCTATAACAGGAGGAGCTCCTATAATTCACCCCTCCACTTT | CASSYNRRSSYNSPLHF
TRBJ1-2 | TRBV20-1 | many | . | TGCAGTGCTACTGACAGCTATGGCTACACCTTC | CSATDSYGYTF
TRBJ1-5 | TRBV20-1 | many | . | TGCAGTGCTATAGGGCGCAGAATTAGCAATCAGCCCCAGCATTTT | CSAIGRRISNQPQHF
TRBJ2-3 | TRBV5-1 | few | . | TGCGCCAGCAGCTTGGAGGGGGGTTTGGATACGCTGTATTTT | CASSLEGGLDTLYF